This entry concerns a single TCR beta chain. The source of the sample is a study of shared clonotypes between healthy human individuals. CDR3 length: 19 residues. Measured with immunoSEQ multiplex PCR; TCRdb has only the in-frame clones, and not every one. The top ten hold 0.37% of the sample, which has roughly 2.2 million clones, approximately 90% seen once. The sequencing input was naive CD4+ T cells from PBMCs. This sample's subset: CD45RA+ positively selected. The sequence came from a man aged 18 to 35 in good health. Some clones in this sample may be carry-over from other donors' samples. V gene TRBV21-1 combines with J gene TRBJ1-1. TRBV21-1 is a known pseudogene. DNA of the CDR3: TGTGCCAGCAGCAATCCTCTTGTTGTCCGGGACCAACGAAACACTGAAGCTTTCTTT. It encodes CASSNPLVVRDQRNTEAFF.